A single sample gave rise to the 25 T cell receptor beta chains below, sequenced in a study of T cell responses to AZD1222 COVID-19 vaccine (dated by TCRdb to the early 2020s). Read against the paper, the sample's time point label means: baseline before first vaccination. The library was prepared using the immunoSEQ multiplex PCR assay. Held by TCRdb, this immuneACCESS table contains in-frame sequences only and omits some clones. Under half of the omission traces to an unresolved V gene where checked; the cause of the rest is unknown. This sample holds roughly 99,000 clones; roughly 90% were observed only once. Approximately 7% of the sample is taken by the ten largest. Source: peripheral blood, taken on day 0 of AZD1222 vaccination. The source is an adult in good health.

CDR3 DNA sequence: TGTGCCAGCAGTCCCCGGACGGGAGACCCTGGGAACACTGAAGCTTTCTTT. Encoded protein: CASSPRTGDPGNTEAFF. This sequence joins TRBV6-6 and TRBJ1-1; D is unclear. V was clipped by 5 bases and J by 1 base, with 20 bases between them. CDR3 length: 17 amino acids. Germline lookup yields CDR1 MNHNY and CDR2 SVGAGI (reference sequence).

This chain links TRBV9 with TRBJ1-2, with D hard to call. Trimming removed 4 bases at V and 3 bases at J, with 16 bases between. The length of the CDR3 is 15 residues. Looked up from germline, CDR1 is SGDLS and CDR2 is YYNGEE. Here the CDR3 DNA reads TGTGCCAGCAGCTCCAGAATCTCAAGACACTATGGCTACACCTTC. Its protein product is CASSSRISRHYGYTF.

V gene TRBV6-5 combines with J gene TRBJ2-1, with 14 bases identical to TRBD2. The V gene's germline CDR1 is MNHEY and CDR2 SVGAGI. V shed 5 bases, J shed 8 bases, and the junction held 5 bases outside the gene matches. This CDR3 has 15 residues. CDR3 in amino acids: CASSLTSGRVDEQFF. Here the CDR3 DNA reads TGTGCCAGCAGTCTGACTAGCGGGAGGGTCGATGAGCAGTTCTTC.

V is TRBV12-3 or TRBV12-4 and J is TRBJ2-7; 11 bases match TRBD2. The CDR3 loop spans 13 amino acids. Trimming took 6 bases from V and 2 from J; bases not matched to a gene: 0. CDR3 amino acids: CASRTSGAYEQYF. The CDR3 DNA reads as TGTGCCAGCAGGACTAGCGGGGCCTACGAGCAGTACTTC.

J is TRBJ1-6 and V is TRBV27; 10 bases agree with TRBD1. This CDR3 has 15 amino acids. CDR1 is MNHEY and CDR2 is SMNVEV in the germline V gene (reference sequence). After removal of 3 bases from V and 8 bases from J, the junction contained 4 bases not matched to a gene. CDR3: CASSLMTGGDSPLHF. DNA of the CDR3: TGTGCCAGCAGTTTGATGACAGGGGGCGATTCACCCCTCCACTTT.

V and J are TRBV28 and TRBJ1-6; 8 nucleotides match TRBD1. The J segment lost 8 bases and the V segment lost 5 bases, leaving 8 bases of the junction unmatched. CDR1 is MDHEN, CDR2 SYDVKM, per germline. CDR3 length equals 15 residues. Here the CDR3 DNA reads TGTGCCAGCAGTCCCCCCGGGACAGGAGATTCACCCCTCCACTTT. Its protein product is CASSPPGTGDSPLHF.

This chain links TRBV18 with TRBJ1-3, with a possible D match to TRBD1 (6 bases). The germline V gene has CDR1 KGHSH and CDR2 LQKENI. V was pared by 0 bases and J by 2 bases, with 11 bases between. CDR3 size: 16 residues. The CDR3 here is CASSPPQGRAGNTIYF. The CDR3 region has the DNA TGTGCCAGCTCACCACCGCAGGGGAGGGCTGGAAACACCATATATTTT.

The rearrangement links TRBV27 to TRBJ1-5; tentatively, D is TRBD1 (5 bases). The CDR3 has 16 amino acids. The germline CDR1 and CDR2 sequences are MNHEY and SMNVEV (reference sequence). The V and J ends lost 0 bases and 2 bases respectively, with 11 bases between them. The CDR3 sequence: CASSLSGEGGNQPQHF. CDR3 DNA sequence: TGTGCCAGCAGTTTATCGGGGGAAGGTGGCAATCAGCCCCAGCATTTT.

The chain uses TRBV10-3 and TRBJ2-2; 7 positions agree with TRBD2. Germline V gene sequence: CDR1 ENHRY, CDR2 SYGVKD. The CDR3 extends over 15 amino acids. Trimming took 4 bases from V and 3 from J; bases not matched to a gene: 5. The CDR3 loop reads CAISAGRIDTGELFF. The CDR3 DNA follows: TGTGCCATCAGTGCCGGGAGGATCGACACCGGGGAGCTGTTTTTT.

The CDR3 sequence: CASSQRPGVPYEQYF. Here the CDR3 DNA reads TGTGCCAGCAGCCAACGCCCGGGGGTACCCTACGAGCAGTACTTC. The chain uses TRBV9 and TRBJ2-7, with a weak D call TRBD2 (6 bases). Trimming left V 4 bases short and J 2 bases short, with 16 bases between. The CDR3 contains 15 residues. Germline values: CDR1 SGDLS, CDR2 YYNGEE. Full variable domain (missing parts from reference TRBV9 and TRBJ2-7): DSGVTQTPKHLITATGQRVTLRCSPRSGDLSVYWYQQSLDQGLQFLIQYYNGEERAKGNILERFSAQQFPDLHSELNLSSLELGDSALYFCASSQRPGVPYEQYFGPGTRLTVT.

This chain joins TRBV18 and TRBJ2-3, with 10 bases fitting TRBD1. Losses at the gene ends were 4 bases for V and 5 bases for J; bases not matched to a gene: 6. The CDR3 is 15 amino acids. The germline gives CDR1 KGHSH, CDR2 LQKENI. The CDR3 region is CASSLGQGVGDTQYF. As DNA, the CDR3 is TGTGCCAGCTCACTCGGACAGGGGGTCGGAGATACGCAGTATTTT.

The chain links TRBV3-1 (or the pseudogene TRBV3-2) to TRBJ1-1; weak D call: TRBD1 (6 bases). Trimming left V 4 bases short and J 11 bases short, with 26 bases between. The CDR3 loop spans 16 amino acids. Germline assignment: CDR1 LGHDT and CDR2 YNNKEL (reference sequence). CDR3: CASSPSGQKRGGAAFF. The CDR3 nucleotides are TGTGCCAGCAGCCCCTCCGGACAGAAGAGGGGGGGTGCGGCTTTCTTT.

The chain joins TRBV3-1 (or the pseudogene TRBV3-2) to TRBJ2-5, with D tentatively TRBD2 (6 bases). Trimming cost V 0 bases and J 5 bases, with 16 bases left between them. CDR1 LGHDT and CDR2 YNNKEL come from the germline V gene (reference sequence). There are 16 residues in the CDR3. The CDR3 region is CASSQDLARFSETQYF. The CDR3 nucleotides are TGTGCCAGCAGCCAAGATCTAGCGAGGTTTTCGGAGACCCAGTACTTC.

CDR3 nucleotides: TGTGCCAGCAGCCAAGTGGGGAGCAGGGGATCGGATGAAAAACTGTTTTTT. Translating gives CASSQVGSRGSDEKLFF. The V call is TRBV4-2, the J call TRBJ1-4; weak D call: TRBD1 (6 bases). The CDR3 extends over 17 amino acids. The V end was cut by 1 base, the J end by 6 bases, with 18 bases between. Germline lookup yields CDR1 LGHNA and CDR2 YNFKEQ.

V usage is TRBV10-3 and J usage is TRBJ2-5; 13 bases agree with TRBD2. The CDR3 has 15 amino acids. Germline-derived CDR1 and CDR2 are ENHRY and SYGVKD. The V and J ends lost 6 bases and 5 bases, in that order; junction bases with no gene match: 6. This chain's CDR3 is CAISETSGRRETQYF. CDR3 nucleotide sequence: TGTGCCATCAGCGAGACTAGCGGGAGGCGGGAGACCCAGTACTTC.

The chain carries TRBV28 and TRBJ1-2, with D possibly matching TRBD1 (5 bases). The CDR3 covers 14 residues. The germline gives CDR1 MDHEN, CDR2 SYDVKM. Trimming shortened V by 5 bases and J by 0 bases, and 10 bases separated the two germline ends. The CDR3 is CASSRGGANYGYTF. The CDR3 DNA is TGTGCCAGCAGTCGGGGGGGAGCTAACTATGGCTACACCTTC.

This rearrangement joins TRBV12-3 or TRBV12-4 to TRBJ1-1; D gene uncertain. With 5 bases removed from V and 7 bases from J, the gap between germline ends came to 11 bases. CDR3 size: 12 residues. The CDR3 loop reads CASSPVVGEAFF. CDR3 in DNA: TGTGCCAGCAGTCCGGTTGTCGGTGAAGCTTTCTTT.

This chain links TRBV6-6 with TRBJ1-5; possible D gene TRBD1, 5 bases. This CDR3 has 14 residues. Germline CDR1 is MNHNY and CDR2 is SVGAGI (reference sequence). V was cut by 7 bases and J by 7 bases, with 17 bases left in between. CDR3 sequence (DNA): TGTGCCAGCAACGACCCCCAGGGCGGGCAGCCCCAGCATTTT. Protein product: CASNDPQGGQPQHF.

The chain links TRBV2 to TRBJ2-6; D ambiguous. The CDR3 runs to 17 residues. The V gene's germline CDR1 is SNHLY and CDR2 FYNNEI. V gave up 2 bases and J gave up 4 bases, with 15 bases separating them. The CDR3 DNA is TGTGCCAGCAGTGAACTTGACCATACGGCCGGGGCCAACGTCCTGACTTTC. Translated: CASSELDHTAGANVLTF.

V and J are TRBV29-1 and TRBJ2-3; 11 nucleotides line up with TRBD2. In germline, CDR1 is SQVTM, CDR2 ANQGSEA. The J segment lost 2 bases and the V segment lost 4 bases, leaving 5 bases of the junction unmatched. This CDR3 has 15 amino acids. In nucleotides, the CDR3 is TGCAGCGTTGCTCCTAGCGGGAGGCACACAGATACGCAGTATTTT. Its protein product is CSVAPSGRHTDTQYF.

This clone was picked up one time. The rearrangement links TRBV25-1 to TRBJ2-7; 11 nucleotides match TRBD1. The CDR3 has 15 amino acids. Germline CDR1 MGHDK, CDR2 SYGVNS. V lost 5 bases to trimming and J lost 2 bases; unmatched junction nucleotides: 5. This chain's CDR3 is CASSHPGQGAYEQYF. CDR3 nucleotide sequence: TGTGCCAGCAGTCACCCGGGACAGGGGGCCTACGAGCAGTACTTC.

This chain connects TRBV11-2 to TRBJ2-3; the match to TRBD2 covers 10 bases. The germline V gene has CDR1 SGHAT and CDR2 FQNNGV. The CDR3 is 15 amino acids. V lost 1 base and J lost 8; bases outside the gene matches: 6. The CDR3 region is CASSLARLAGVTQYF. The CDR3 DNA follows: TGTGCCAGCAGCTTAGCCCGACTAGCGGGTGTTACGCAGTATTTT.

The CDR3 loop reads CASSWPGQQFF. CDR3 bases: TGTGCCAGCAGTTGGCCGGGACAGCAGTTCTTC. The chain combines TRBV6-2 or TRBV6-3 with TRBJ2-1; tentatively, D is TRBD1 or TRBD2 (5 bases each). CDR3 length: 11 residues. With 4 bases removed from V and 11 bases from J, the gap between germline ends came to 9 bases. CDR1 is MNHEY and CDR2 is SVGEGT in the germline V gene.

This clone occurred once. The CDR3 DNA reads TGTGCCAGCCCAGGGAGCTCCTACAATGAGCAGTTCTTC. This codes for CASPGSSYNEQFF. J is TRBJ2-1 and V is TRBV3-1 (or the pseudogene TRBV3-2); D might be TRBD1 or TRBD2, each matching 5 bases. Germline CDR1 is LGHDT and CDR2 is YNNKEL (reference sequence). V dropped 8 bases and J dropped 0 bases, with 8 bases sitting between them. The CDR3 has 13 residues.

This chain uses TRBV9 with TRBJ1-2; perhaps TRBD1 as D (6 bases). The CDR3 length is 13 residues. The V gene lost 4 bases and the J gene lost 8 bases, with 15 bases spanning the gap. The germline gives CDR1 SGDLS, CDR2 YYNGEE. The CDR3 nucleotides read TGTGCCAGCAGCACCCAACTTAGGGGGGGCTACACCTTC. The encoded protein is CASSTQLRGGYTF.